This TCR beta chain was obtained from a study of cytomegalovirus exposure and HLA in healthy donors. Overall study results and limits: The listing of 150 to 200 TCR beta chains classed them as cytomegalovirus-associated.

This clone was observed a few times. Its antigen is unknown. Use of 60 Vbeta and 13 Jbeta primers characterized the PCR. Clones were read by immunoSEQ multiplex PCR, and TCRdb kept only the in-frame ones, dropping some. Among about 170,000 clones listed, approximately 80% were seen once. CDR1 and CDR2 (germline): SGDLS, YYNGEE. Trimming left V 0 bases short and J 6 bases short, with 21 bases between. This CDR3 region has 17 residues. The clonotype comes from a female donor in good health and CMV-seronegative. This chain connects TRBV9 to TRBJ1-2; D gene unclear. Sequencing was carried out using PBMCs. The chain's CDR3 is CASSVASSMQDGDGYTF. In DNA, the CDR3 is TGTGCCAGCAGCGTAGCGAGCAGTATGCAGGACGGGGATGGCTACACCTTC.